A selection of T cell receptor beta chains follows, all from one sample in a study of monozygotic twins with inflammatory bowel disease. TCRdb re-called the 5' RACE reads, yielding one record per CDR3 amino acid sequence without DNA. This table holds roughly 330,000 distinct CDR3 sequences. What was sequenced was blood. The receptors here all came from a human donor with ulcerative colitis or Crohn's disease, or a healthy co-twin of an affected twin (not recorded which). Each CDR3 is given with its conserved first and last residue.

J: TRBJ1-1; V: TRBV6-1; CDR3: CASNRIDTEAFF
J: TRBJ2-1; V: TRBV6-1; CDR3: CASSLSLNNEQFF
J: TRBJ2-1; V: TRBV19; CDR3: CASSIRASGRTPFRGNEQFF
J: TRBJ2-2; V: TRBV27; CDR3: CATRGAANTGELFF
J: TRBJ2-7; V: TRBV11-2; CDR3: CASSLGQGEQYF
J: TRBJ1-4; V: TRBV7-2; CDR3: CASGRGEKLFF
J: TRBJ2-7; V: TRBV7-3; CDR3: CASSSALGAEQYF
J: TRBJ2-3; V: TRBV12-3/TRBV12-4; CDR3: CASSAGLWAGGRDTQYF
J: TRBJ2-1; V: TRBV12-3/TRBV12-4; CDR3: CASSPRDRGGNEQFF
J: TRBJ2-5; V: TRBV28; CDR3: CASRAWGQETQYF
J: TRBJ2-3; V: TRBV7-8; CDR3: CASSSRRQGWSDTQYF
J: TRBJ1-6; V: TRBV20-1; CDR3: CSARRQGSNSPLHF
J: TRBJ2-5; V: TRBV5-1; CDR3: CASSIQGEETQYF
J: TRBJ1-2; V: TRBV14; CDR3: CASSQDAYGYTF
J: TRBJ2-1; V: TRBV11-2; CDR3: CASSLRPPNEQFF
J: TRBJ1-2; V: TRBV6-1; CDR3: CASSEGNLRTDYGYTF
J: TRBJ2-7; V: TRBV5-1; CDR3: CASSYDTGPYEQYF
J: TRBJ2-3; V: TRBV11-2; CDR3: CASSVYRGFSDTQYF
J: TRBJ1-5; V: TRBV28; CDR3: CASSRHGPHQPQHF
J: TRBJ2-3; V: TRBV7-2; CDR3: CASSSGGFTDTQYF
J: TRBJ1-2; V: TRBV15; CDR3: CATSRGGDNYGYTF
J: TRBJ1-5; V: TRBV20-1; CDR3: CSARGSQNQPQHF
J: TRBJ1-1; V: TRBV7-2; CDR3: CASSHEPGNTEAFF
J: TRBJ2-2; V: TRBV4-1; CDR3: CASSRTPGTAANTGELFF
J: TRBJ2-1; V: TRBV5-1; CDR3: CASSLVTGAYNEQFF
J: TRBJ2-1; V: TRBV5-1; CDR3: CASKTWNLAGGDEQFF
J: TRBJ2-5; V: TRBV3-1; CDR3: CASSPHPLETQYF
J: TRBJ2-1; V: TRBV20-1; CDR3: CSARRNYNEQFF
J: TRBJ2-5; V: TRBV6-5; CDR3: CASSYFRDRGVETQYF
J: TRBJ2-5; V: TRBV7-3; CDR3: CASSLRGFQETQYF
J: TRBJ1-6; V: TRBV11-1; CDR3: CASSLGRTLHF
J: TRBJ2-1; V: TRBV30; CDR3: CAWSRSPGAFSNEQFF
J: TRBJ1-1; V: TRBV25-1; CDR3: CASSHVANTEAFF
J: TRBJ1-5; V: TRBV7-2; CDR3: CASSPDRMVRPQHF
J: TRBJ1-6; V: TRBV6-1; CDR3: CASSELRVLYPLHF
J: TRBJ2-7; V: TRBV6-5; CDR3: CASSSGPTGIKYYEQYF
J: TRBJ2-7; V: TRBV18; CDR3: CASSPGDRPTYEQYF
J: TRBJ1-1; V: TRBV9; CDR3: CASSALDSLGTEAFF
J: TRBJ1-5; V: TRBV12-2; CDR3: CASRLSGDGNQPQHF
J: TRBJ1-4; V: TRBV4-1; CDR3: CASSQDSTGPAGEKLFF
J: TRBJ2-2; V: TRBV11-2; CDR3: CASSLTGAGELFF
J: TRBJ2-7; V: TRBV12-3/TRBV12-4; CDR3: CASSLAASGRLHEQYF